The 9 T cell receptor beta chains below come from one sample, sequenced in a study of T cell repertoires in cytomegalovirus infection. The antigens for these receptors are not known. TCRdb called the reads again in MiXCR, with one record for every CDR3 protein. This sample has 450,000 to 600,000 distinct CDR3 sequences, with around 35% found just once. Sample: cultured PBMCs, taken from culture after CMV antigen stimulation. The receptors derive from a human donor in good health (CMV status not recorded). Some clones in this sample may be carry-over from other donors' samples.

V is TRBV11-3 and J is TRBJ2-7, with D perhaps matching TRBD2 (6 bases). The germline V and J ends were trimmed by 5 bases and 6 bases, with 26 bases remaining between them. Germline CDR1 and CDR2: SGHNT and YENEEA. The CDR3 totals 17 residues. The CDR3 DNA follows: TGTGCCAGCAGCACCGGGGGTCCTGGGACCCAGTTCGGCGAGCAGTACGTC. Protein product: CASSTGGPGTQFGEQYV.

The chain recombines TRBV6-2 or TRBV6-3 with TRBJ1-1, with D possibly matching TRBD1 (6 bases). CDR1 is MNHEY, CDR2 SVGEGT, per germline. V was pared by 3 bases and J by 4 bases, with 21 bases between. The CDR3 runs to 17 residues. The CDR3 nucleotides read TGTGCCAGCAGTTATCGTCCCGCGGGTGGCAGGGGCACTGAAGCTTTCTTT. It specifies CASSYRPAGGRGTEAFF.

The CDR3 bases are TGTGCCACCAGTGATGGGGGCAGGGCCACTGAAGCTTTCTTT. It codes for CATSDGGRATEAFF. The rearrangement uses TRBV24-1 and TRBJ1-1; D is perhaps TRBD1 (6 bases). The CDR3 has 14 amino acids. Looked up from germline, CDR1 is KGHDR and CDR2 is SFDVKD. V was shortened by 3 bases and J by 4 bases, with 11 bases between the two germline ends.

The chain recombines TRBV6-2 or TRBV6-3 with TRBJ1-4; a possible D gene is TRBD1 (5 bases). Germline CDR1 and CDR2: MNHEY and SVGEGT. Trimming removed 0 bases at V and 3 bases at J, with 14 bases between. CDR3 length: 17 residues. Here the CDR3 reads CASSYSTDSPANEKLFF. For the CDR3, the DNA is TGTGCCAGCAGTTACTCTACCGACAGTCCAGCTAATGAAAAACTGTTTTTT.

This clonotype was observed a handful of times. The chain uses TRBV19 and TRBJ2-6; tentatively, D is TRBD1 or TRBD2 (5 bases each). The CDR3 runs 17 residues. The germline gives CDR1 LNHDA, CDR2 SQIVND (reference sequence). V dropped 5 bases and J dropped 0 bases, with 14 bases sitting between them. CDR3 sequence: CASSPGTVSSGANVLTF. CDR3 bases: TGTGCCAGTAGTCCCGGGACGGTGAGCTCTGGGGCCAACGTCCTGACTTTC.

This clonotype was detected ten times or more. This chain connects TRBV7-2 to TRBJ2-3, with 9 positions matching TRBD1. V trimming: 5 bases; J trimming: 4 bases; junction bases outside the gene matches: 4. Germline V CDR1 and CDR2: SGHTA, FQGNSA. The CDR3 sequence is 14 residues long. DNA for the CDR3: TGTGCCAGCAGCCCGGACAGGGGCGCAGATACGCAGTATTTT. Its protein product is CASSPDRGADTQYF.

V and J are TRBV6-1 and TRBJ2-3; 7 bases line up with TRBD1. The ends lost 5 bases at V and 0 bases at J; junction bases unmatched: 5. The CDR3 is made up of 15 amino acids. Germline V lookup: CDR1 MNHNS, CDR2 SASEGT. CDR3 DNA: TGTGCCAGCAGTTACCGGGACAGAAGCACAGATACGCAGTATTTT. Residues: CASSYRDRSTDTQYF.

The chain carries TRBV7-2 and TRBJ2-1; no clear D gene. With 4 bases removed from V and 10 bases from J, the gap between germline ends came to 20 bases. The germline CDR1 and CDR2 sequences are SGHTA and FQGNSA. The CDR3 is 15 residues long. CDR3: CASSSRALGLWEQFF. The CDR3 DNA reads as TGTGCCAGCAGCTCCCGGGCCCTTGGTTTGTGGGAGCAGTTCTTC.

The chain has TRBV7-2 and TRBJ2-5, with 7 bases identical to TRBD2. Per germline, CDR1 SGHTA and CDR2 FQGNSA. Trimming removed 5 bases from V and 2 bases from J; junction bases left unmatched: 8. The CDR3 covers 15 residues. In DNA, the CDR3 is TGTGCCAGCAGCCGTGGAGCGGGGATGCAAGAGACCCAGTACTTC. Residues: CASSRGAGMQETQYF. Supplemented by reference TRBV7-2 and TRBJ2-5, the full variable domain reads GAGVSQSPSNKVTEKGKDVELRCDPISGHTALYWYRQSLGQGLEFLIYFQGNSAPDKSGLPSDRFSAERTGGSVSTLTIQRTQQEDSAVYLCASSRGAGMQETQYFGPGTRLLVL.